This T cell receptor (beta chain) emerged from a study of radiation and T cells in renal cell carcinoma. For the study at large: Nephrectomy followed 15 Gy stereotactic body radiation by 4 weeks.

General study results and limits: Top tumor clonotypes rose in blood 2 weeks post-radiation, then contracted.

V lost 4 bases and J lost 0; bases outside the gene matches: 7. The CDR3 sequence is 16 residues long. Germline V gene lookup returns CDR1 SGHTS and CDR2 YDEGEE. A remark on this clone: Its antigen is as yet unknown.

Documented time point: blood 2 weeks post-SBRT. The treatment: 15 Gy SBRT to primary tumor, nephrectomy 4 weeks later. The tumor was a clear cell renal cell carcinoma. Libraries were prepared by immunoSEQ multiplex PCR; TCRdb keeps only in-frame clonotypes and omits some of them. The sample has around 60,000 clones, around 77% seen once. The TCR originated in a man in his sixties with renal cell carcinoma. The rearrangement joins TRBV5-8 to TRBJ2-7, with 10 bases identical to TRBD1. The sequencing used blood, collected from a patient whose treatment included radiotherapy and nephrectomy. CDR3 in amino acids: CASSLGTGDSSYEQYF. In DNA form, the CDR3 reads TGTGCCAGCAGCCTTGGGACAGGGGACAGCTCCTACGAGCAGTACTTC.